The 4 T cell receptor beta chains listed next were all sequenced from one sample in a study of blood T cell repertoires in COVID-19. TCRdb's table, derived via immunoSEQ multiplex PCR, lists solely in-frame clones and lacks some. The table shows over 40,000 clones, with just over 85% occurring only once. The sequenced material came from peripheral blood. Receptor source: a man of 80 years or more with acute or convalescent COVID-19.

The chain carries TRBV2 and TRBJ2-7, with 7 positions matching TRBD2. The ends lost 7 bases at V and 6 bases at J; junction bases unmatched: 9. Germline V gene lookup returns CDR1 SNHLY and CDR2 FYNNEI. This CDR3 contains 13 residues. CDR3 residues: CASTPMGGTEQYF. The CDR3, as DNA: TGTGCCAGCACTCCGATGGGGGGGACCGAGCAGTACTTC.

This chain links TRBV11-2 with TRBJ1-1; D unclear. The CDR3 is 12 amino acids. The germline CDR1 and CDR2 sequences are SGHAT and FQNNGV. Trimming took off 1 base at V and 6 bases at J, with 6 bases between the two ends. The CDR3 DNA follows: TGTGCCAGCAGCTTAGGGCAGGCTGAAGCTTTCTTT. This encodes CASSLGQAEAFF.

The V call is TRBV29-1, the J call TRBJ1-1; D is unresolved. CDR1 SQVTM and CDR2 ANQGSEA come from the germline V gene. V shed 8 bases and J shed 0 bases, with 16 bases lying between them. The CDR3 runs to 14 residues. CDR3 sequence (DNA): TGCAGCTTCATAAGGGAGGGAATGAACACTGAAGCTTTCTTT. Its translation is CSFIREGMNTEAFF.

The CDR3 loop reads CATSRDRGHTGELFF. In nucleotides, the CDR3 is TGTGCCACCAGCCGGGACAGGGGCCACACCGGGGAGCTGTTTTTT. The genes are TRBV15 and TRBJ2-2; 10 bases match TRBD1. Trimming at V came to 5 bases and at J to 3 bases, leaving 3 bases not matched to a gene. The CDR3 has 15 amino acids. Germline lookup yields CDR1 LNHNV and CDR2 YYDKDF (reference sequence).